Below, 15 T cell receptor beta chains from the same sample are listed, as sequenced in a study of OX40 agonist ivuxolimab in advanced cancers. Produced via immunoSEQ multiplex PCR; TCRdb's table is partial and in-frame only. This sample has more than 75,000 clones, with 75% to 90% found just once. The material sequenced was CD4+ or CD8+ T cells sorted from blood, taken in a trial of the OX40 agonist ivuxolimab. The receptors come from an adult with an advanced solid tumor such as melanoma, head and neck, liver or kidney cancer.

V and J are TRBV9 and TRBJ2-1, with a possible D match to TRBD2 (6 bases). V was cut by 0 bases and J by 6 bases, with 19 bases left in between. This CDR3 spans 17 amino acids. Germline CDR1 reads SGDLS; CDR2 reads YYNGEE. CDR3 region: CASSVGLAESPVNEQFF. In nucleotides, the CDR3 is TGTGCCAGCAGCGTAGGGTTAGCGGAGTCACCCGTCAATGAGCAGTTCTTC.

The V gene is TRBV19, the J gene TRBJ2-3; 7 bases match TRBD2. Per germline, CDR1 LNHDA and CDR2 SQIVND (reference sequence). CDR3 length: 16 residues. With V trimmed by 6 bases and J by 0 bases, 9 bases remained unmatched. The CDR3 loop reads CASRLSSGSSTDTQYF. The CDR3 nucleotides are TGTGCCAGTAGGCTGTCTAGCGGATCTAGCACAGATACGCAGTATTTT.

The count of this clone is one. The rearrangement uses TRBV18 and TRBJ2-5, with 12 bases aligning to TRBD2. The CDR3 length is 16 residues. V lost 2 bases, J lost 5 bases, and 6 bases stayed unmatched. Germline V gene lookup returns CDR1 KGHSH and CDR2 LQKENI. CDR3 nucleotides: TGTGCCAGCTCACCAATCCTAGCGGGAGGGCCCGAGACCCAGTACTTC. As protein: CASSPILAGGPETQYF. The complete variable domain, with remaining parts taken from reference TRBV18 and TRBJ2-5, reads NAGVMQNPRHLVRRRGQEARLRCSPMKGHSHVYWYRQLPEEGLKFMVYLQKENIIDESGMPKERFSAEFPKEGPSILRIQQVVRGDSAAYFCASSPILAGGPETQYFGPGTRLLVL.

Here the CDR3 reads CAVAFGGADTQYF. In DNA form, the CDR3 reads TGTGCAGTCGCGTTTGGGGGAGCAGATACGCAGTATTTT. The V call is TRBV25-1, the J call TRBJ2-3; perhaps D is TRBD1 or TRBD2 (5 bases each). Per the germline V gene, CDR1 is MGHDK and CDR2 is SYGVNS. This CDR3 is 13 amino acids long.

The chain combines TRBV18 with TRBJ2-1, with 10 bases matching TRBD1. The CDR3 runs to 15 residues. V was clipped by 3 bases and J by 4 bases; unmatched bases: 3. Germline values: CDR1 KGHSH, CDR2 LQKENI. CDR3 nucleotides: TGTGCCAGCTCACCCGGGACAGGGGTTTACAATGAGCAGTTCTTC. This translates into CASSPGTGVYNEQFF. The full variable domain, rest sourced from reference TRBV18 and TRBJ2-1, is NAGVMQNPRHLVRRRGQEARLRCSPMKGHSHVYWYRQLPEEGLKFMVYLQKENIIDESGMPKERFSAEFPKEGPSILRIQQVVRGDSAAYFCASSPGTGVYNEQFFGPGTRLTVL.

This clone showed up just once. The chain is built from TRBV10-3 and TRBJ2-7; 10 bases line up with TRBD1. In germline, CDR1 is ENHRY, CDR2 SYGVKD. The CDR3 is made up of 14 amino acids. V trimming: 6 bases; J trimming: 5 bases; junction bases outside the gene matches: 7. The CDR3 DNA reads as TGTGCCATCAGAACAGGACAGGGGGACGACGAGCAGTACTTC. Encoded protein: CAIRTGQGDDEQYF.

This clone appeared a few times. The chain carries TRBV18 and TRBJ1-5; unclear D gene. Per germline, CDR1 KGHSH and CDR2 LQKENI. V gave up 5 bases and J gave up 11 bases, with 40 bases separating them. This CDR3 is built from 21 residues. As DNA, the CDR3 is TGTGCCAGCTCATCAACCCGTGGGTCCCAGCATTCCATTACGGGCGATCGGTCCCAGCATTTT. This gives the protein CASSSTRGSQHSITGDRSQHF.

The chain carries TRBV14 and TRBJ2-7; unclear D gene. Trimming left V 2 bases short and J 2 bases short, with 10 bases between. CDR1 and CDR2 from the germline V gene are SGHDN and FVKESK. This CDR3 is built from 14 residues. The CDR3 protein is CASSQYKGPYEQYF. The CDR3 coding sequence is TGTGCCAGCAGCCAATATAAAGGTCCCTACGAGCAGTACTTC.

The chain recombines TRBV7-2 with TRBJ1-5, with a tentative D call TRBD1 (6 bases). Germline CDR1 is SGHTA and CDR2 is FQGNSA. The CDR3 runs 16 residues. The V and J ends lost 5 bases and 3 bases respectively, with 17 bases between them. CDR3 sequence (DNA): TGTGCCAGCAGCCCGAATCTAGGGGGGCTCAATCAGCCCCAGCATTTT. Its translation: CASSPNLGGLNQPQHF. The full variable domain, with the rest looked up from reference TRBV7-2 and TRBJ1-5, is GAGVSQSPSNKVTEKGKDVELRCDPISGHTALYWYRQSLGQGLEFLIYFQGNSAPDKSGLPSDRFSAERTGGSVSTLTIQRTQQEDSAVYLCASSPNLGGLNQPQHFGDGTRLSIL.

This chain joins TRBV2 and TRBJ2-6; the match to TRBD2 covers 7 bases. The CDR3 is 19 residues long. In germline, CDR1 is SNHLY, CDR2 FYNNEI. Trimming removed 2 bases from V and 2 bases from J; junction bases left unmatched: 12. The CDR3 is CASSEWGGTAVAGANVLTF. The CDR3 DNA follows: TGTGCCAGCAGTGAATGGGGAGGGACGGCTGTTGCTGGGGCCAACGTCCTGACTTTC.

The rearrangement links TRBV7-6 to TRBJ1-4; no firm D call. The CDR3 consists of 15 residues. V was clipped by 1 base and J by 0 bases, with 6 bases between them. Per germline, CDR1 SGHVS and CDR2 FNYEAQ. The CDR3 is CASSLGVATNEKLFF. CDR3 DNA: TGTGCCAGCAGCTTAGGGGTTGCAACTAATGAAAAACTGTTTTTT.

This chain connects TRBV5-1 to TRBJ2-5; D is uncertain. Trimming shortened V by 4 bases and J by 1 base, and 5 bases separated the two germline ends. The germline V gene encodes CDR1 SGHRS and CDR2 YFSETQ. The CDR3 runs 12 residues. The CDR3 sequence is CASSDTQETQYF. CDR3 coding DNA: TGCGCCAGCAGCGACACCCAAGAGACCCAGTACTTC.

The V and J genes are TRBV5-1 and TRBJ2-1, with D perhaps TRBD1 (6 bases). The CDR3 covers 14 residues. Between the trimmed V and J ends, which lost 7 bases and 4 bases, there was a span of 15 bases. The V gene's germline CDR1 is SGHRS and CDR2 YFSETQ. CDR3 in amino acids: CASGPGQTYNEQFF. The CDR3 DNA follows: TGCGCCAGCGGCCCGGGACAAACTTACAATGAGCAGTTCTTC.

The chain recombines TRBV11-2 with TRBJ1-1; no clear D gene. CDR1 is SGHAT, CDR2 FQNNGV, per germline. Trimming took 2 bases from V and 7 from J, leaving 17 bases between them. The CDR3 loop spans 15 amino acids. The CDR3 sequence is CASSLTELAGREAFF. For the CDR3, the DNA is TGTGCCAGCAGCTTAACCGAACTCGCGGGCCGTGAAGCTTTCTTT.

The genes are TRBV10-1 and TRBJ1-3; D gene uncertain. Germline V lookup: CDR1 WNHNN, CDR2 SYGVQD (reference sequence). This CDR3 comprises 13 residues. V lost 3 bases to trimming and J lost 2 bases, with 5 bases between them. CDR3 DNA: TGCGCCAGCAGTGAAATGGCTGGAAACACCATATATTTT. This sequence encodes CASSEMAGNTIYF.